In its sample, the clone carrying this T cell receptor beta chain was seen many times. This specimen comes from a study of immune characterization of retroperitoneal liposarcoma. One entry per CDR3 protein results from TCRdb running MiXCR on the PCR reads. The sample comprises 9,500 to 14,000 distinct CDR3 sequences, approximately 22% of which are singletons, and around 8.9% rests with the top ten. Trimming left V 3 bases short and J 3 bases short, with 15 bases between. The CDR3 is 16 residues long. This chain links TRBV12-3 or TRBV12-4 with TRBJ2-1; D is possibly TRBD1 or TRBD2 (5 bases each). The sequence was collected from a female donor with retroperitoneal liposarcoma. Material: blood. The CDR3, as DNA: TGTGCCAGCAGTTTGCAGGGCGGGTCTTACTACAATGAGCAGTTCTTC. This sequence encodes CASSLQGGSYYNEQFF.